One and the same sample provided the 3 T cell receptor beta chains below, sequenced in a study of blood T cell repertoires in COVID-19 (dated by TCRdb to 2020 to 2022). Libraries were prepared through the immunoSEQ multiplex PCR assay. Held by TCRdb, this immuneACCESS table contains in-frame sequences only and omits some clones. Under half of the omission traces to an unresolved V gene where checked; the cause of the rest is unknown. Across this sample there are over 45,000 clones, with about 87% seen only once. The ten largest clones add up to around 3.4% of the sample. Sequences were obtained from peripheral blood. All receptors come from a man aged 35 to 55 with COVID-19, enrolled during active disease.

V is TRBV28 and J is TRBJ2-3; TRBD2 aligns across 13 bases. Per germline, CDR1 MDHEN and CDR2 SYDVKM. V was pared by 4 bases and J by 8 bases, with 9 bases of the junction left unmatched. This CDR3 is built from 16 residues. The CDR3 loop is CASSSPFGLAGVTQYF. The DNA of the CDR3 is TGTGCCAGCAGTTCCCCCTTTGGACTAGCGGGAGTTACGCAGTATTTT.

This sequence joins TRBV18 and TRBJ2-1; weak D call: TRBD2 (6 bases). The CDR3 loop spans 14 amino acids. Germline V gives CDR1 KGHSH, CDR2 LQKENI. Trimming pared 3 bases from V and 7 bases from J, leaving 13 bases between. CDR3 in DNA: TGTGCCAGCTCACCGTTGGCGGGAACTAATGAGCAGTTCTTC. It codes for CASSPLAGTNEQFF. The full variable domain, rest sourced from reference TRBV18 and TRBJ2-1, is NAGVMQNPRHLVRRRGQEARLRCSPMKGHSHVYWYRQLPEEGLKFMVYLQKENIIDESGMPKERFSAEFPKEGPSILRIQQVVRGDSAAYFCASSPLAGTNEQFFGPGTRLTVL.

The genes are TRBV24-1 and TRBJ2-1; TRBD2 agrees at 9 bases. This CDR3 contains 18 residues. Trimming at V came to 5 bases and at J to 5 bases, leaving 15 bases not matched to a gene. Germline CDR1 and CDR2: KGHDR and SFDVKD. In DNA, the CDR3 is TGTGCCACCAGTGGGGGGGTGTCCGGGACTAGCCTCAACAATGAGCAGTTCTTC. Translating gives CATSGGVSGTSLNNEQFF.